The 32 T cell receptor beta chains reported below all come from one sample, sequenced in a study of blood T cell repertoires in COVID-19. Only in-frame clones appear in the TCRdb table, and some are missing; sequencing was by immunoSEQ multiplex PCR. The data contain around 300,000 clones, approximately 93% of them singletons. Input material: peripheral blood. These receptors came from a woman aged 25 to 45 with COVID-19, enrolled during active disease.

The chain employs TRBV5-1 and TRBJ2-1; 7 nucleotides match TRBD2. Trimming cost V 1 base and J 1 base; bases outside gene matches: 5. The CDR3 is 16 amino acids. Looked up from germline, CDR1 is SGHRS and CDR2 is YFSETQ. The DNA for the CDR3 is TGCGCCAGCAGCTTGCTCCCTAGCGGTTCCTACAATGAGCAGTTCTTC. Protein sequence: CASSLLPSGSYNEQFF. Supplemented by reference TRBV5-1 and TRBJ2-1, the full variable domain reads KAGVTQTPRYLIKTRGQQVTLSCSPISGHRSVSWYQQTPGQGLQFLFEYFSETQRNKGNFPGRFSGRQFSNSRSEMNVSTLELGDSALYLCASSLLPSGSYNEQFFGPGTRLTVL.

Here the CDR3 reads CASSVFGLAGGEQYF. CDR3 in DNA: TGTGCCAGCAGCGTATTCGGACTAGCGGGCGGCGAGCAGTACTTC. The chain recombines TRBV9 with TRBJ2-7; 11 nucleotides match TRBD2. The J segment lost 6 bases and the V segment lost 1 base, leaving 6 bases of the junction unmatched. This CDR3 region has 15 residues. CDR1 is SGDLS, CDR2 YYNGEE, per germline.

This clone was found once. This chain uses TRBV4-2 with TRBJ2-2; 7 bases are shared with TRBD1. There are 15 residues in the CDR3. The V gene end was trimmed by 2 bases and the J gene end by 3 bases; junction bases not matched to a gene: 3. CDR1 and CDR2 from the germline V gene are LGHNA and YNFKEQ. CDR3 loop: CASSQPTGDTGELFF. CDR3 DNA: TGTGCCAGCAGCCAACCCACAGGGGACACCGGGGAGCTGTTTTTT.

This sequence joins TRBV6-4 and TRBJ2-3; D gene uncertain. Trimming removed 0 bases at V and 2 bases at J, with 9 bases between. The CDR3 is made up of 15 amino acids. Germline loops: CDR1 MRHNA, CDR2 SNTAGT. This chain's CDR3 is CASSDSASVTDTQYF. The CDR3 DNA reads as TGTGCCAGCAGTGACTCAGCTTCGGTCACAGATACGCAGTATTTT.

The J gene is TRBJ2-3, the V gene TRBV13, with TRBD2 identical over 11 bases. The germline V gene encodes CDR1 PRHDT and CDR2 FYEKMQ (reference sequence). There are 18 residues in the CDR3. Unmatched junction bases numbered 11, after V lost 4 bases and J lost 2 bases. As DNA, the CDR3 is TGTGCCAGCAGCTCCACCACCGGGACTAGCGGTGACACAGATACGCAGTATTTT. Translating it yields CASSSTTGTSGDTDTQYF.

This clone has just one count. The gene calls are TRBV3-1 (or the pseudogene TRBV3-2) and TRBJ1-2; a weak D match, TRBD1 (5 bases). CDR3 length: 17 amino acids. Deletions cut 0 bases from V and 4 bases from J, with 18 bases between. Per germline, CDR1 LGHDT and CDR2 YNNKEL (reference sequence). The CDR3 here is CASSQEVPRGDSYGYTF. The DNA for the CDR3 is TGTGCCAGCAGCCAAGAGGTACCTCGTGGGGACTCCTATGGCTACACCTTC.

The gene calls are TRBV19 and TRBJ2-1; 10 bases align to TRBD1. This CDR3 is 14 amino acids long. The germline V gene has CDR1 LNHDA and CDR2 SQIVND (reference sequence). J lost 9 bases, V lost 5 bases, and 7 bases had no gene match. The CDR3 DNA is TGTGCCAGTAGTGTTAGACAGGGGGCGGGTGAGCAGTTCTTC. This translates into CASSVRQGAGEQFF. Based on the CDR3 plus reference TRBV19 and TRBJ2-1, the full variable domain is DGGITQSPKYLFRKEGQNVTLSCEQNLNHDAMYWYRQDPGQGLRLIYYSQIVNDFQKGDIAEGYSVSREKKESFPLTVTSAQKNPTAFYLCASSVRQGAGEQFFGPGTRLTVL.

The CDR3 here is CASSPPTGQETQYF. As DNA, the CDR3 is TGTGCCAGCTCACCACCGACGGGACAAGAGACCCAGTACTTC. The rearrangement uses TRBV18 and TRBJ2-5; the D gene is possibly TRBD2 (5 bases). The CDR3 runs to 14 residues. Between the trimmed V and J ends, which lost 0 bases and 2 bases, there was a span of 7 bases. Looked up from germline, CDR1 is KGHSH and CDR2 is LQKENI.

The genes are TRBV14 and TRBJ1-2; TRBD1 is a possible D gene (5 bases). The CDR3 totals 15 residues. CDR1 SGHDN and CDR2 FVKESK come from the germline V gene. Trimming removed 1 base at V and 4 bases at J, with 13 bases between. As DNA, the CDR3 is TGTGCCAGCAGCCAAGTTGTGGGACTAGGCTATGGCTACACCTTC. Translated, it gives CASSQVVGLGYGYTF. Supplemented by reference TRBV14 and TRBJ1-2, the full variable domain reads EAGVTQFPSHSVIEKGQTVTLRCDPISGHDNLYWYRRVMGKEIKFLLHFVKESKQDESGMPNNRFLAERTGGTYSTLKVQPAELEDSGVYFCASSQVVGLGYGYTFGSGTRLTVV.

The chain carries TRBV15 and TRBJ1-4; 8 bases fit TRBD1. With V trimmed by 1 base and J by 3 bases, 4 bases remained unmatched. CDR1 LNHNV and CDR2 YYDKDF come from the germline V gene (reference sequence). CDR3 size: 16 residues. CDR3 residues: CATSRADRGANEKLFF. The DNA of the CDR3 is TGTGCCACCAGCAGAGCCGACAGGGGAGCTAATGAAAAACTGTTTTTT. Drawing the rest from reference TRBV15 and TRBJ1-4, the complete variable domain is DAMVIQNPRYQVTQFGKPVTLSCSQTLNHNVMYWYQQKSSQAPKLLFHYYDKDFNNEADTPDNFQSRRPNTSFCFLDIRSPGLGDTAMYLCATSRADRGANEKLFFGSGTQLSVL.

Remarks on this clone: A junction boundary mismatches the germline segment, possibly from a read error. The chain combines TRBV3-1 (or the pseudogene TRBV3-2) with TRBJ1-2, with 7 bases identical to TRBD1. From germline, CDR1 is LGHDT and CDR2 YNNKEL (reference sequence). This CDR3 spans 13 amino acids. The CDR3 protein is CASSQGPGQERDF. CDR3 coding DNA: TGTGCCAGCAGCCAAGGCCCCGGACAGGAACGCGACTTC.

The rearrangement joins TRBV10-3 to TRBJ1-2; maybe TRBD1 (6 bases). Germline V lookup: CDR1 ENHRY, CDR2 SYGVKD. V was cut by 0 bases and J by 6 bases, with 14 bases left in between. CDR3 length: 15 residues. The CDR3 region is CAISESPGVSDGYTF. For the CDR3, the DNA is TGTGCCATCAGTGAGTCACCAGGGGTGTCTGATGGCTACACCTTC.

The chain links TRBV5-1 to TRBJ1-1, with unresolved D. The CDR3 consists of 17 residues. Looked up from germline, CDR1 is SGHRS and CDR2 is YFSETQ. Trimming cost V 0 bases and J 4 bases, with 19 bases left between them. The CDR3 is CASSLGGFGLAGTEAFF. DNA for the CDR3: TGCGCCAGCAGCTTGGGGGGATTTGGGCTAGCTGGCACTGAAGCTTTCTTT.

CDR3 loop: CASTRDRDTEAFF. CDR3 nucleotide sequence: TGTGCCAGCACTCGGGACAGGGACACTGAAGCTTTCTTT. The V and J genes are TRBV6-5 and TRBJ1-1; 9 bases agree with TRBD1. J was trimmed by 3 bases and V by 7 bases; bases with no gene match: 3. Germline V gene lookup returns CDR1 MNHEY and CDR2 SVGAGI. This CDR3 spans 13 amino acids.

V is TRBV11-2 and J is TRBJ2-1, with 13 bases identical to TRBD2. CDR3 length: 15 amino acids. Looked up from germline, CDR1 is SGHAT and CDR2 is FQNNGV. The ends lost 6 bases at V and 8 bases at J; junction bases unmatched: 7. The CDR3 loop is CASRPLAGGPHEQFF. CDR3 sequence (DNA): TGTGCCAGCAGACCACTAGCGGGAGGGCCCCATGAGCAGTTCTTC.

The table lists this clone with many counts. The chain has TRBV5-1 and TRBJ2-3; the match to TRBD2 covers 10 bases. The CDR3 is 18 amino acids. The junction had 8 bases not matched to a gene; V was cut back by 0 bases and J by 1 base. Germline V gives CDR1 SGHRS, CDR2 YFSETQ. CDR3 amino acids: CASSLETSGKMGTDTQYF. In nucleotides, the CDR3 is TGCGCCAGCAGCTTGGAAACTAGCGGGAAGATGGGCACAGATACGCAGTATTTT.

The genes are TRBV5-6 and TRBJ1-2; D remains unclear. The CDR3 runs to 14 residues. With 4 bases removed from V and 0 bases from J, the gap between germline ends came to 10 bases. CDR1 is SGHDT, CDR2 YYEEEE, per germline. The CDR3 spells CASSMDGANYGYTF. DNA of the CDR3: TGTGCCAGCAGCATGGACGGAGCTAACTATGGCTACACCTTC.

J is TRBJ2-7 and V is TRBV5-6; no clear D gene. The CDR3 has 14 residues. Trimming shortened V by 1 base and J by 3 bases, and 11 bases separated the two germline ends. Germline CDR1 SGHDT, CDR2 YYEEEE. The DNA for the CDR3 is TGTGCCAGCAGCTTGAGCACGTCCTTCTACGAGCAGTACTTC. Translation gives CASSLSTSFYEQYF.

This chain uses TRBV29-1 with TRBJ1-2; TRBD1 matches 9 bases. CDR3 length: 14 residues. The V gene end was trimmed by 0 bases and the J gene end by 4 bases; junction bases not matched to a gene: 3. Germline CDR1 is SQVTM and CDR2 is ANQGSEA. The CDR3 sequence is CSVEEGQGTYGYTF. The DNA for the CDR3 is TGCAGCGTTGAAGAGGGACAGGGTACCTATGGCTACACCTTC.

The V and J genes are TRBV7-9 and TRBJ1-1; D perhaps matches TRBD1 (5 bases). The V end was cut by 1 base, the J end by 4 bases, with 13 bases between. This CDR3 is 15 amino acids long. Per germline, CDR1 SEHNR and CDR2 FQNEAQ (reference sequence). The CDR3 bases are TGTGCCAGCAGCTTAGGGGTAGGGGTGAGCACTGAAGCTTTCTTT. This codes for CASSLGVGVSTEAFF.

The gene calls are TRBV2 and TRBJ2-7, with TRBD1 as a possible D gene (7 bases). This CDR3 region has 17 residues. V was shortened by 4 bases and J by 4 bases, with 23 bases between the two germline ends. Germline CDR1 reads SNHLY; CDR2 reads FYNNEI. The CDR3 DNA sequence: TGTGCCAGCAGTGGATTGGGACTGGGACAGAGCCCATACGAGCAGTACTTC. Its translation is CASSGLGLGQSPYEQYF.

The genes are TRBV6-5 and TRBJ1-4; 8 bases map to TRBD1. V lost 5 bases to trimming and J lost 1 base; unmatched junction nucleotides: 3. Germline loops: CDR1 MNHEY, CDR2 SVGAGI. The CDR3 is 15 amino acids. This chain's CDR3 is CASSQTGGTNEKLFF. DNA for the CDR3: TGTGCCAGCAGTCAAACAGGGGGAACTAATGAAAAACTGTTTTTT.

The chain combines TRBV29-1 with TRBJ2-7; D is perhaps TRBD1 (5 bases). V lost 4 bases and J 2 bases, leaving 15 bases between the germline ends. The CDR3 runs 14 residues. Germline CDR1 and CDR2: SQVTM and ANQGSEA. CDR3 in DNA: TGCAGCGTTGTTTGGGTAAGGGGCCCCTACGAGCAGTACTTC. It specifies CSVVWVRGPYEQYF.

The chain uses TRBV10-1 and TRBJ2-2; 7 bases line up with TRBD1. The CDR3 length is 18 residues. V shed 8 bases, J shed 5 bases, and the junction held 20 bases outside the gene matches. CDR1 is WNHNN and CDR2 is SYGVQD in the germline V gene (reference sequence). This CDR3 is CASRDSGRTKGATGELFF. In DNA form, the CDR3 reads TGCGCCAGCCGAGACTCGGGACGTACGAAGGGGGCTACCGGGGAGCTGTTTTTT.

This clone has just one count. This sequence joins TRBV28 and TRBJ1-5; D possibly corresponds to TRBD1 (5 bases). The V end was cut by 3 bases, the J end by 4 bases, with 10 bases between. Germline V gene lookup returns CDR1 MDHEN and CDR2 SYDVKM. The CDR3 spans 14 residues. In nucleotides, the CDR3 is TGTGCCAGCAGTTTTGACAGTATGAATCAGCCCCAGCATTTT. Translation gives CASSFDSMNQPQHF. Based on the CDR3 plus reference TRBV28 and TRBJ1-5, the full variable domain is DVKVTQSSRYLVKRTGEKVFLECVQDMDHENMFWYRQDPGLGLRLIYFSYDVKMKEKGDIPEGYSVSREKKERFSLILESASTNQTSMYLCASSFDSMNQPQHFGDGTRLSIL.

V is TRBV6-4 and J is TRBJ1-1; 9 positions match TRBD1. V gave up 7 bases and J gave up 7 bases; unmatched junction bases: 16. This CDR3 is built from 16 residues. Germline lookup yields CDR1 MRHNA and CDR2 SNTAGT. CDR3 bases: TGTGCCAGCAAGCCGGGACAGGGTCCGAATCAGGTTGAAGCTTTCTTT. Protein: CASKPGQGPNQVEAFF.

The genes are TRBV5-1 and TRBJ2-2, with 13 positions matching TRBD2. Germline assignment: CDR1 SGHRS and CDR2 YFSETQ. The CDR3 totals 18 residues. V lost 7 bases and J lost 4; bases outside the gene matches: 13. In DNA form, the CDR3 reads TGCGCCAGCCTTCACGGGACTAGCGGGACCGGGGGCACCGGGGAGCTGTTTTTT. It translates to CASLHGTSGTGGTGELFF.

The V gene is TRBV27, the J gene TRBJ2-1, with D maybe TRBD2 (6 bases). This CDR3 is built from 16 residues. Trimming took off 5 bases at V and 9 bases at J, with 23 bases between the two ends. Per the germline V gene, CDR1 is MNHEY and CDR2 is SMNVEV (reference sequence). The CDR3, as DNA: TGTGCCAGCAGTATCCCCGGGACTCGGGATAGTGTTGAGCAGTTCTTC. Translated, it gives CASSIPGTRDSVEQFF.

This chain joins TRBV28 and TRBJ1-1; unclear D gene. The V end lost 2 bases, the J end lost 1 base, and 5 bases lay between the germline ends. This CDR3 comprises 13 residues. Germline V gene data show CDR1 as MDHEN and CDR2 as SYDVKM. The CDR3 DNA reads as TGTGCCAGCAGTTTAGAGGGGAACACTGAAGCTTTCTTT. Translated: CASSLEGNTEAFF.

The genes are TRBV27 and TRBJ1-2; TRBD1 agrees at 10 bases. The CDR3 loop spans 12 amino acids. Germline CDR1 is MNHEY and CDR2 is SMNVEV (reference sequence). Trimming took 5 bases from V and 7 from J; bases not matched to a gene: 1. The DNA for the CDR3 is TGTGCCAGCAGTGACAGGGGGCTTGGCTACACCTTC. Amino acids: CASSDRGLGYTF.

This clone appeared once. For the CDR3, the DNA is TGTGCCAGCAGCTTGGTGGCAAATCAGCCCCAGCATTTT. It translates to CASSLVANQPQHF. The chain links TRBV5-5 to TRBJ1-5; D unresolved. The CDR3 runs to 13 residues. The germline gives CDR1 SGHKS, CDR2 YYEKEE (reference sequence). V gave up 0 bases and J gave up 4 bases, with 5 bases separating them.

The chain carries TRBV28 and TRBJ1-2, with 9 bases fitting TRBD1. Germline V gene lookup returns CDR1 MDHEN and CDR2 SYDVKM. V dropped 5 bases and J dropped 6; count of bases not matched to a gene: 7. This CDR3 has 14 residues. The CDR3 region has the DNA TGTGCCAGCAGTCGCCCCCGGGACAGGGATGGCTACACCTTC. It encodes CASSRPRDRDGYTF.